This T cell receptor (beta chain) derives from a study of beta chain features in type 1 diabetes. Findings of the study overall: Diminished insertions and augmented deletions at VDJ junctions characterized type 1 diabetes patients. Type 1 diabetes patients showed a moderate but significant shortening of TCRB CDR3s in all four CD4+ subsets.

Sorting that relied on CD45RO/CCR7/CD25/CD127/CD95/CD27 yielded CD4+ naive, central memory, regulatory and stem cell-like memory cells. The investigators reverse transcribed all of the isolated RNA, so they sequenced expressed TCRB transcripts. Clones were sequenced by immunoSEQ multiplex PCR, and TCRdb holds only the in-frame ones, with some missing. The table lists a few hundred thousand clones, roughly 14% of them singletons. The CDR3 contains 11 residues. In germline, CDR1 is SQVTM, CDR2 ANQGSEA. Points on this clone: Its target is not known. Compared with germline, one end of the junction differs, possibly owing to a read error.

This clonotype was obtained from a woman between 18 and 29 years old with type 1 diabetes. The chain joins TRBV29-1 to TRBJ2-3; D is perhaps TRBD2 (6 bases). The specimen sequenced was naive CD4+ T cells from blood. This CDR3 reads CSAEAGDTQYF. Written as DNA, the CDR3 is TGCAGCGCTGAAGCGGGAGATACGCAGTATTTT.